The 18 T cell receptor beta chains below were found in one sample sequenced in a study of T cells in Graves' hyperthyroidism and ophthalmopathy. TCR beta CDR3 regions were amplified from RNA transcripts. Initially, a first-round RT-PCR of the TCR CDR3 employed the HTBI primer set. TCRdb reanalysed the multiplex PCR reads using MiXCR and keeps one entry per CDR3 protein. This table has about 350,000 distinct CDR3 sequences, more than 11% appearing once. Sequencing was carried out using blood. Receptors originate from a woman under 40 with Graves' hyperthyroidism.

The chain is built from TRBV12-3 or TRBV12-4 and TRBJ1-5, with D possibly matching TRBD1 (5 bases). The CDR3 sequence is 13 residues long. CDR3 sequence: CVSNDGGNQPQHF. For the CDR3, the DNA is TGTGTCAGTAATGACGGGGGGAATCAGCCCCAGCATTTT.

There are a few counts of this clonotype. CDR3 sequence: CASSRRKGVYDEQYF. The CDR3 nucleotides are TGTGCCAGCAGCCGACGTAAGGGAGTTTATGACGAGCAGTACTTC. The chain employs TRBV3-1 and TRBJ2-7, with a weak D call TRBD2 (5 bases). The V gene's germline CDR1 is LGHDT and CDR2 YNNKEL (reference sequence). CDR3 length: 15 amino acids. Trimming cost V 4 bases and J 5 bases, with 18 bases left between them.

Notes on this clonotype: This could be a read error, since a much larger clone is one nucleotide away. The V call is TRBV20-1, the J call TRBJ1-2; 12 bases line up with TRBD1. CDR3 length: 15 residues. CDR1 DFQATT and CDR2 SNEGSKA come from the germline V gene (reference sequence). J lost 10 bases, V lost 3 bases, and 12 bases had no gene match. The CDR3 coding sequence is TGCAGTGCTAGCGCCGCCGGGACAGGGGGCGATGACTACACCTTC. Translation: CSASAAGTGGDDYTF.

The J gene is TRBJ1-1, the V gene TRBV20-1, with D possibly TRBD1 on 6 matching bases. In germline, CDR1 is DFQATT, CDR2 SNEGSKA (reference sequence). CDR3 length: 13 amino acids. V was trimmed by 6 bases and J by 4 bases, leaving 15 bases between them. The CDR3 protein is CSANRAESTEAFF. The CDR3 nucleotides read TGCAGTGCGAACAGGGCCGAGAGCACTGAAGCTTTCTTT.

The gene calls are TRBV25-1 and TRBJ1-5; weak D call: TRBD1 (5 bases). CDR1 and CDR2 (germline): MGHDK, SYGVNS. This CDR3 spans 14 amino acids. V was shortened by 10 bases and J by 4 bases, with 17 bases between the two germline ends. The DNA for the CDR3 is TGTGCCAACGCAGGACAATGCCGAAATCAGCCCCAGCATTTT. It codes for CANAGQCRNQPQHF.

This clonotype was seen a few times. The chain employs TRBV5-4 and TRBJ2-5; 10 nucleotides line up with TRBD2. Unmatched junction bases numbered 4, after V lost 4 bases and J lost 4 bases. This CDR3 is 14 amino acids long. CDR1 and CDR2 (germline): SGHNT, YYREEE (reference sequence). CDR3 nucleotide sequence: TGTGCCAGCAGCGCTAGCGGGAGTGTAGAGACCCAGTACTTC. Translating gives CASSASGSVETQYF.

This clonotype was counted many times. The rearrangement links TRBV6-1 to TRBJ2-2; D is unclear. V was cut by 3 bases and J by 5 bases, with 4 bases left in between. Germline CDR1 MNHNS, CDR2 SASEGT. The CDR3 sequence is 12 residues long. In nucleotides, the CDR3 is TGTGCCAGCAGTGAGCAGACCGGGGAGCTGTTTTTT. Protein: CASSEQTGELFF.

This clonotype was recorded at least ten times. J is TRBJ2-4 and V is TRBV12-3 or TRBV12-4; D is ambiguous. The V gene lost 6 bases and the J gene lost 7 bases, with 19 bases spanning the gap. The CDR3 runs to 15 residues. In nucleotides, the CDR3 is TGTGCCAGCAGCCTGCAAGGCCTCCCCGGGAACATTCAGTACTTC. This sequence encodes CASSLQGLPGNIQYF.

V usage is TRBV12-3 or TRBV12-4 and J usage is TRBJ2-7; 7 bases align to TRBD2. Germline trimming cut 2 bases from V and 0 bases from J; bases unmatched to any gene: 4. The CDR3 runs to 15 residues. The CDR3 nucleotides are TGTGCCAGCAGTTTAAGGAGCGGGATCTCCTACGAGCAGTACTTC. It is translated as CASSLRSGISYEQYF.

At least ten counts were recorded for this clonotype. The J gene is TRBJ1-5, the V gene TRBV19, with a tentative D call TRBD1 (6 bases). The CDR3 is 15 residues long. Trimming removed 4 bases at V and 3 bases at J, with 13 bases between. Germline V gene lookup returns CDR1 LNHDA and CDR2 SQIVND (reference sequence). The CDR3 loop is CASSRTQGINQPQHF. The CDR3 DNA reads TGTGCCAGTAGTAGGACACAGGGCATCAATCAGCCCCAGCATTTT.

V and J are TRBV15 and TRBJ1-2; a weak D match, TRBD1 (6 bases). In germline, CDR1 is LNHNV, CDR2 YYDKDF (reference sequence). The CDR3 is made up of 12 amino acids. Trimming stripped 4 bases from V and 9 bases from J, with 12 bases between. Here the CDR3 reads CATSTAGASYTF. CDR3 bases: TGTGCCACCAGCACAGCAGGGGCTAGCTACACCTTC.

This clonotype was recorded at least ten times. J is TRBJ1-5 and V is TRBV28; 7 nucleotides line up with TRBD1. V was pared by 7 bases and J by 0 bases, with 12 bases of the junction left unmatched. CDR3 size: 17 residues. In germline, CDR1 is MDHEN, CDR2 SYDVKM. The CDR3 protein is CASNRQGLGYSNQPQHF. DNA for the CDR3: TGTGCCAGCAATCGACAGGGATTAGGGTATAGCAATCAGCCCCAGCATTTT.

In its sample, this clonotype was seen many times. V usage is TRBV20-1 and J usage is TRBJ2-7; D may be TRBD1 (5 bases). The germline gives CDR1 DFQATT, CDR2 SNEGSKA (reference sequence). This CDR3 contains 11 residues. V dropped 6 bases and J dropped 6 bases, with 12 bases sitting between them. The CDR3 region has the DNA TGCAGTGCCCCCAGACAGCGCGAGCAGTACTTC. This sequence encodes CSAPRQREQYF.

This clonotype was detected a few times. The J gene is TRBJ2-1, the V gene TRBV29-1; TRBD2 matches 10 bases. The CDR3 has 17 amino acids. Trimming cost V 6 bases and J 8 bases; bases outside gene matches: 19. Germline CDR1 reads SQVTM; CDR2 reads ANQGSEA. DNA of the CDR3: TGCAGCGTCCAAGCCCCATTGACTAAGCGGGAGGGCCATGAGCAGTTCTTC. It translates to CSVQAPLTKREGHEQFF.

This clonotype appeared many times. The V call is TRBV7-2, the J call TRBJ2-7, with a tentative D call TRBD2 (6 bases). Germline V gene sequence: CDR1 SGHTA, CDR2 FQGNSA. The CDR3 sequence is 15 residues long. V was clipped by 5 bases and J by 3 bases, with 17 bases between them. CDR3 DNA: TGTGCCAGCAGCCAAACGGGGGTTGGAAGCTACGAGCAGTACTTC. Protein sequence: CASSQTGVGSYEQYF.

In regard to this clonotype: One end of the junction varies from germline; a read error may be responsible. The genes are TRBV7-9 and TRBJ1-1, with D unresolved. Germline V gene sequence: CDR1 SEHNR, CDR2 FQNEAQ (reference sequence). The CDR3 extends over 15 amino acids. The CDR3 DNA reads TGTGCCAGCAGTTTAGGTCACTCCATGAACACTGAAGCTTTCTTT. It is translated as CASSLGHSMNTEAFF.

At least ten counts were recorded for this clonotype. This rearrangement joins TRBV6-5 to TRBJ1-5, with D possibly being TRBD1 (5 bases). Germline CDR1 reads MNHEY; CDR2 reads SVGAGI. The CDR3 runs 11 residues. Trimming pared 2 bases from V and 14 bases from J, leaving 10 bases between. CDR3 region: CASSYSQDKHF. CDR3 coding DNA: TGTGCCAGCAGTTACAGTCAGGACAAGCATTTT.

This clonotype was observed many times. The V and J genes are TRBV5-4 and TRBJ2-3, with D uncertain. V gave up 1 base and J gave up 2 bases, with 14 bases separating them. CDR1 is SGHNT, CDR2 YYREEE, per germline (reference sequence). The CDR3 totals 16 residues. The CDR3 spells CASSLLAAELTDTQYF. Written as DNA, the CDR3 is TGTGCCAGCAGCTTGTTGGCGGCGGAACTCACAGATACGCAGTATTTT.